Sequencing of this T cell receptor (beta chain) was carried out in a study of T cell responses to AZD1222 COVID-19 vaccine. Method: immunoSEQ multiplex PCR; TCRdb's copy keeps in-frame clones and lacks some. The sample includes about 150,000 clones, 87% of them seen just once. Second doses that came at about 4 or about 12 weeks were put together. Study observations and caveats: Per reports, nearly half of all spike-specific TCRs target regions that are unmutated in variants. Clonal diversity may have been underestimated in mostly white British donors.

With respect to this clone: Its antigen is unknown.

CDR1 is MDHEN, CDR2 SYDVKM, per germline. The CDR3 has 15 amino acids. Trimming cost V 1 base and J 1 base, with 8 bases left between them. The rearrangement links TRBV28 to TRBJ1-3; D unresolved. The input for sequencing was peripheral blood, taken 28 days after the second AZD1222 dose. This receptor was identified in an adult who received the AZD1222 COVID-19 vaccine. This chain's CDR3 is CASSLLRGSGNTIYF. The CDR3 DNA reads as TGTGCCAGCAGTTTATTAAGAGGATCTGGAAACACCATATATTTT.